Shown below are 11 T cell receptor beta chains from a single sample sequenced in a study of T cells in Graves' hyperthyroidism and ophthalmopathy. Amplification of TCR beta CDR3 regions used RNA as the template. HTBI primers were employed in a first-round RT-PCR of the TCR CDR3. TCRdb ran MiXCR on the multiplex PCR reads and lists one entry per CDR3 protein. The sample carries some 300,000 distinct CDR3 sequences, roughly 15% recorded once. Sequencing input: blood. All receptors derive from a woman in her forties with Graves' hyperthyroidism.

This clonotype was recorded at least ten times. The chain carries TRBV15 and TRBJ1-6; 7 nucleotides line up with TRBD1. Germline CDR1 is LNHNV and CDR2 is YYDKDF (reference sequence). CDR3 size: 14 residues. J gave up 8 bases and V 5 bases, and 6 bases lay outside the gene matches. CDR3 nucleotide sequence: TGTGCCACCAGCGGAGGACAGGAGCATTCACCCCTCCACTTT. Translating it yields CATSGGQEHSPLHF.

This clonotype showed up many times. The chain recombines TRBV6-1 with TRBJ1-5; D is undetermined. Looked up from germline, CDR1 is MNHNS and CDR2 is SASEGT. This CDR3 has 12 amino acids. Between the trimmed V and J ends, which lost 7 bases and 8 bases, there was a span of 12 bases. The CDR3 DNA reads as TGTGCCAGCACCGTATATGGGGAGCCCCAGCATTTT. Residues: CASTVYGEPQHF.

This clonotype was detected ten times or more. The chain uses TRBV20-1 and TRBJ1-1, with D maybe TRBD1 (6 bases). This CDR3 is 14 amino acids long. The germline V gene has CDR1 DFQATT and CDR2 SNEGSKA (reference sequence). Trimming stripped 3 bases from V and 5 bases from J, with 16 bases between. In nucleotides, the CDR3 is TGCAGTGCTAGTGAACAGGGCGTTGGGACTGAAGCTTTCTTT. As protein: CSASEQGVGTEAFF.

In its sample, this clonotype was seen many times. The rearrangement links TRBV10-3 to TRBJ2-2; D might be TRBD2 (6 bases). The length of the CDR3 is 13 residues. The V end was cut by 6 bases, the J end by 7 bases, with 12 bases between. Germline lookup yields CDR1 ENHRY and CDR2 SYGVKD. For the CDR3, the DNA is TGTGCCATCAGCGTCCTCGGGAGCGGGGAGCTGTTTTTT. Protein: CAISVLGSGELFF.

This clonotype was picked up many times. V usage is TRBV20-1 and J usage is TRBJ2-3, with no clear D. V was shortened by 6 bases and J by 1 base, with 11 bases between the two germline ends. Germline-derived CDR1 and CDR2 are DFQATT and SNEGSKA (reference sequence). CDR3 length: 13 residues. This CDR3 is CSAQSPGTDTQYF. CDR3 bases: TGCAGTGCCCAGAGCCCTGGCACAGATACGCAGTATTTT.

This clonotype was seen more than once but under ten times. V is TRBV25-1 and J is TRBJ2-1; perhaps TRBD2 as D (6 bases). Per germline, CDR1 MGHDK and CDR2 SYGVNS. Trimming removed 5 bases at V and 10 bases at J, with 21 bases between. This CDR3 comprises 15 residues. For the CDR3, the DNA is TGTGCCAGCAGTTCCCGGGGGAGCGGGCCTACGGAGCAGTTCTTC. Its translation is CASSSRGSGPTEQFF.

The J gene is TRBJ2-4, the V gene TRBV6-8; D unresolved. The CDR3 has 15 amino acids. V was shortened by 0 bases and J by 1 base, with 7 bases between the two germline ends. Germline V gene data show CDR1 as MNHGY and CDR2 as SAAAGT. This CDR3 reads CASSYSSAAKNIQYF. In DNA, the CDR3 is TGTGCCAGCAGTTACTCGTCTGCGGCCAAAAACATTCAGTACTTC.

The chain joins TRBV6-2 or TRBV6-3 to TRBJ2-5; D gene uncertain. The germline V gene encodes CDR1 MNHEY and CDR2 SVGEGT. V lost 0 bases to trimming and J lost 4 bases, with 9 bases between them. The CDR3 is 14 residues long. CDR3 in DNA: TGTGCCAGCAGTTACTCGACGGAGTCAGAGACCCAGTACTTC. Its protein product is CASSYSTESETQYF.

The chain is built from TRBV13 and TRBJ2-1; D is undetermined. This CDR3 spans 14 amino acids. Germline loops: CDR1 PRHDT, CDR2 FYEKMQ (reference sequence). The ends were cut back, 3 bases at V and 2 bases at J, with 8 bases in the middle. The CDR3 sequence: CASSFVGPYNEQFF. The CDR3 coding sequence is TGTGCCAGCAGCTTTGTCGGCCCCTACAATGAGCAGTTCTTC.

A word on this clonotype: A much larger clone lies one base from this, so it may be a read error. This chain uses TRBV7-2 with TRBJ2-7; 11 positions match TRBD2. The CDR3 runs 15 residues. The ends lost 2 bases at V and 3 bases at J; junction bases unmatched: 3. Germline CDR1 is SGHTA and CDR2 is FQGNSA. The CDR3 spells CASSLMGLADYEQYF. CDR3 coding DNA: TGTGCCAGCAGCTTAATGGGACTAGCGGACTACGAGCAGTACTTC.

In its sample, this clonotype was seen many times. The V call is TRBV19, the J call TRBJ1-2, with 8 bases identical to TRBD1. The CDR3 runs to 14 residues. CDR1 is LNHDA and CDR2 is SQIVND in the germline V gene (reference sequence). V trimming: 3 bases; J trimming: 4 bases; junction bases outside the gene matches: 4. The CDR3 sequence is CASSMQGAVYGYTF. The CDR3 DNA reads TGTGCCAGTAGTATGCAGGGGGCGGTCTATGGCTACACCTTC.